Following are 13 T cell receptor beta chains from one sample sequenced in a study of early T cells in non-severe SARS-CoV-2 infection (dated by TCRdb to 2020 to 2023). Libraries were built with 5' RACE. Sequenced on a NextSeq 500. TCRdb's own reprocessing of the public reads used fastp at Q25 and MiXCR and kept productive beta chains. Every distinct CDR3 protein forms one entry, paired with its most common genes and DNA. The sample profile shows around 88,000 distinct CDR3 sequences; approximately 15% of them were found once. The top ten clones comprise 6% to 7.5% of the sample. The sequenced sample consisted of whole blood. Every receptor here comes from an adult who was a healthcare worker with PCR-confirmed SARS-CoV-2 infection or an uninfected control (not recorded which).

This clonotype has just a few counts. The chain combines TRBV11-2 with TRBJ2-3, with D tentatively TRBD1 or TRBD2 (5 bases each). The CDR3 runs 15 residues. Germline values: CDR1 SGHAT, CDR2 FQNNGV. V was pared by 5 bases and J by 2 bases, with 14 bases between. For the CDR3, the DNA is TGTGCCAGCAGCCCCCGGGGACGCCCCACAGATACGCAGTATTTT. It specifies CASSPRGRPTDTQYF.

This clonotype was detected ten times or more. The chain carries TRBV4-1 and TRBJ2-7; 7 bases are a match to TRBD1. The CDR3 is 15 residues long. V shed 0 bases, J shed 3 bases, and the junction held 5 bases outside the gene matches. From germline, CDR1 is MGHRA and CDR2 YSYEKL. Here the CDR3 DNA reads TGCGCCAGCAGCCAAGACCAGGGGGAGTACTACGAGCAGTACTTC. Translation gives CASSQDQGEYYEQYF.

This clonotype was observed a few times. This sequence joins TRBV7-9 and TRBJ1-1; D gene ambiguous. The CDR3 has 18 amino acids. Per the germline V gene, CDR1 is SEHNR and CDR2 is FQNEAQ (reference sequence). Trimming removed 5 bases at V and 0 bases at J, with 22 bases between. The CDR3 spells CASSAFQSPKRMNTEAFF. In nucleotides, the CDR3 is TGTGCCAGCAGCGCCTTTCAGAGTCCAAAGAGGATGAACACTGAAGCTTTCTTT.

In this sample, this clonotype turned up a few times. The chain combines TRBV6-6 with TRBJ2-7, with 9 bases that match TRBD1. CDR3 length: 15 amino acids. The junction had 10 bases not matched to a gene; V was cut back by 4 bases and J by 6 bases. Germline-derived CDR1 and CDR2 are MNHNY and SVGAGI (reference sequence). This CDR3 is CASSSTGGLFGEQYF. The CDR3 DNA sequence: TGTGCCAGCAGTTCGACAGGGGGTCTTTTTGGCGAGCAGTACTTC.

This clonotype was picked up many times. This chain uses TRBV5-1 with TRBJ2-3; tentative D call: TRBD2 (5 bases). Germline loops: CDR1 SGHRS, CDR2 YFSETQ. This CDR3 comprises 15 residues. The germline V and J ends were trimmed by 1 base and 6 bases, with 15 bases remaining between them. CDR3 DNA sequence: TGCGCCAGCAGCTTGACCGGTCTCCGGGGTGATACGCAGTATTTT. It is translated as CASSLTGLRGDTQYF.

The chain links TRBV12-3 or TRBV12-4 to TRBJ1-1; 8 bases map to TRBD1. CDR3 length: 15 amino acids. Losses at the gene ends were 6 bases for V and 4 bases for J; bases not matched to a gene: 10. The DNA for the CDR3 is TGTGCCAGCAGCGACAGGGGACAAGCTTCCACTGAAGCTTTCTTT. It encodes CASSDRGQASTEAFF.

The chain carries TRBV6-5 and TRBJ2-2; TRBD1 matches at 9 bases. The V gene end was trimmed by 6 bases and the J gene end by 4 bases; junction bases not matched to a gene: 6. The CDR3 is made up of 15 amino acids. Germline-derived CDR1 and CDR2 are MNHEY and SVGAGI. This CDR3 reads CASRTGGQGTGELFF. The CDR3 bases are TGTGCCAGCAGAACAGGGGGCCAGGGCACCGGGGAGCTGTTTTTT.

The rearrangement links TRBV30 to TRBJ2-2; D is perhaps TRBD1 or TRBD2 (6 bases each). Trimming pared 0 bases from V and 6 bases from J, leaving 14 bases between. CDR3 length equals 15 residues. The germline CDR1 and CDR2 sequences are GTSNPN and SVGIG (reference sequence). The CDR3 is CAWSVRGRGAGELFF. The CDR3 bases are TGTGCCTGGAGTGTACGGGGGCGCGGGGCCGGGGAGCTGTTTTTT.

The V gene is TRBV5-1, the J gene TRBJ2-1; 14 nucleotides agree with TRBD2. Germline V CDR1 and CDR2: SGHRS, YFSETQ. The CDR3 contains 17 residues. V gave up 3 bases and J gave up 9 bases; unmatched junction bases: 11. CDR3 region: CASSSQIGLAGGSEQFF. CDR3 nucleotide sequence: TGCGCCAGCAGCTCTCAAATCGGACTAGCGGGAGGATCTGAGCAGTTCTTC.

Here the CDR3 DNA reads TGTGCCAGCAGTTTGGAAGTGTACGAGCAGTACTTC. This translates into CASSLEVYEQYF. The rearrangement joins TRBV28 to TRBJ2-7; D is ambiguous. The germline V gene has CDR1 MDHEN and CDR2 SYDVKM. V lost 3 bases and J lost 4, with 7 bases in between. The CDR3 extends over 12 amino acids.

The genes are TRBV28 and TRBJ2-3; D not certain. The germline V and J ends were trimmed by 3 bases and 2 bases, with 3 bases remaining between them. CDR1 and CDR2 (germline): MDHEN, SYDVKM. The CDR3 loop spans 12 amino acids. The chain's CDR3 is CASSFITDTQYF. DNA of the CDR3: TGTGCCAGCAGTTTTATCACAGATACGCAGTATTTT.

The sample holds a few counts of this clonotype. The gene calls are TRBV10-3 and TRBJ1-1; D is ambiguous. Germline CDR1 and CDR2: ENHRY and SYGVKD. The CDR3 has 14 amino acids. The V end lost 3 bases, the J end lost 1 base, and 9 bases lay between the germline ends. The CDR3 DNA sequence: TGTGCCATCAGTGAAAGGGCGGGGAACACTGAAGCTTTCTTT. Encoded protein: CAISERAGNTEAFF.

The chain has TRBV27 and TRBJ2-7, with D perhaps assigned TRBD1 or TRBD2 (5 bases each). V lost 3 bases, J lost 4 bases, and 13 bases lay in between. The germline V gene has CDR1 MNHEY and CDR2 SMNVEV (reference sequence). This CDR3 comprises 14 residues. CDR3 loop: CASSFRDGPYEQYF. In DNA form, the CDR3 reads TGTGCCAGCAGTTTCCGGGACGGGCCTTACGAGCAGTACTTC.